This T cell receptor beta chain comes out of a study of cytomegalovirus exposure and HLA in healthy donors. Study conclusions and caveats: A later analysis found most CMV-associated TCR beta chains apparently HLA-restricted. Excluded were some V segments that proved indistinguishable, including TRBV6-2 and TRBV6-3. Later analysis suggested links between common viral pathogens and several top significant clusters.

Remarks on this clone: What it binds is not known.

The PCR used 60 Vbeta and 13 Jbeta primers. TCRdb's table, derived via immunoSEQ multiplex PCR, lists solely in-frame clones and lacks some. The sample carries over 150,000 clones, roughly 80% recorded once. This CDR3 is 16 amino acids long. Deletions cut 1 base from V and 0 bases from J, with 8 bases between. Germline loops: CDR1 SGHDT, CDR2 YYEEEE. The gene calls are TRBV5-6 and TRBJ2-6; D remains ambiguous. This TCR derives from a man in his thirties or forties in good health and CMV-seropositive. The sequenced material came from PBMCs. The CDR3 nucleotides are TGTGCCAGCAGCTTGATGAGGTTCTCTGGGGCCAACGTCCTGACTTTC. Its protein product is CASSLMRFSGANVLTF.